Listed below are T cell receptor beta chains from one sample, sequenced in a study of blood T cell repertoires in COVID-19. Profiled with immunoSEQ multiplex PCR; TCRdb holds only in-frame clones, not every one. The data show about 140,000 clones, 60% to 85% seen once. Sample: peripheral blood. Every receptor here comes from a woman of 80 years or more with active or convalescent COVID-19. Each CDR3 is given with its conserved first and last residue. A D gene is named only where the DNA matches it firmly. Rows give clone size only sometimes, using once, few, many, or a class for an expanded clone.

d_call	clone_size	v_call	j_call	cdr3_nt	cdr3_aa
NA	NA	TRBV2	TRBJ1-1	TGTGCCAGCAGACAGCAGATAATCCCCCCTGAAGCTTTCTTT	CASRQQIIPPEAFF
NA	NA	TRBV6-5	TRBJ2-7	TGTGCCAGCAGCGACGTGGGGTACAGGGACGACGAGCAGTACTTC	CASSDVGYRDDEQYF
TRBD1	NA	TRBV2	TRBJ1-5	TGTGCCAGCAGTGAGGACAGGGGAAGAAGTCAGCCCCAGCATTTT	CASSEDRGRSQPQHF
TRBD1	NA	TRBV19	TRBJ2-4	TGTGCCAGTAGCTCGGGACAGGGGACCAAAAACATTCAGTACTTC	CASSSGQGTKNIQYF
NA	NA	TRBV18	TRBJ1-1	TGTGCCAGCTCACCGGCTACAGGGATGAACACTGAAGCTTTCTTT	CASSPATGMNTEAFF
TRBD2	NA	TRBV7-3	TRBJ2-1	TGTGCCAGCAGCTTAATTGGGGGGGACTACAATGAGCAGTTCTTC	CASSLIGGDYNEQFF
NA	NA	TRBV21-1	TRBJ2-5	TGTGCCAGCAGCCCCCGACAGGGGCGTTTGGAGACCCAGTACTTC	CASSPRQGRLETQYF
TRBD2	NA	TRBV3-1/TRBV3-2	TRBJ2-3	TGTGCCAGCAGGGGAGGAGCGGGGAGAGATACGCAGTATTTT	CASRGGAGRDTQYF
NA	NA	TRBV6-2/TRBV6-3	TRBJ2-5	TGTGCCAGCAGTTACCCGGACAGCCAAGAGACCCAGTACTTC	CASSYPDSQETQYF
NA	NA	TRBV19	TRBJ1-1	TGTGCCAGTAGTATTACAGGGACAAGTGAAGCTTTCTTT	CASSITGTSEAFF
NA	few	TRBV28	TRBJ1-5	TGTGCCAGCAGTTCCCCGCGGGGGACTAGCAATCAGCCCCAGCATTTT	CASSSPRGTSNQPQHF
NA	NA	TRBV11-2	TRBJ1-6	TGTGCCAGCAGACTAGGCTACTCCTATAATTCACCCCTCCACTTT	CASRLGYSYNSPLHF
NA	NA	TRBV9	TRBJ2-5	TGTGCCAGCAGTCGCGGGCCAGAAGGTGAAGAGACCCAGTACTTC	CASSRGPEGEETQYF
NA	NA	TRBV10-3	TRBJ1-1	TGTGCCATTAAAGAACAGGGTATGAACACTGAAGCTTTCTTT	CAIKEQGMNTEAFF
TRBD1	few	TRBV15	TRBJ1-1	TGTGCCACCAGCAGGGAACAGGGGGTAGGCACTGAAGCTTTCTTT	CATSREQGVGTEAFF
NA	NA	TRBV6-6	TRBJ1-5	TGTGCCAGCAGTCCCTACTCGGGTACGGATGGCAATCAGCCCCAGCATTTT	CASSPYSGTDGNQPQHF
NA	NA	TRBV2	TRBJ1-4	TGTGCCAGCAGGCCCGAGACGGGGAATGAAAAACTGTTTTTT	CASRPETGNEKLFF
NA	NA	TRBV28	TRBJ1-5	TGTGCCAGCAGTTTATCTTCTGGGGGCGGCAATCAGCCCCAGCATTTT	CASSLSSGGGNQPQHF
TRBD1	NA	TRBV5-6	TRBJ2-3	TGTGCCAGCAGCCGACAGGGGGTAATGACGCAGTATTTT	CASSRQGVMTQYF
TRBD1	NA	TRBV28	TRBJ2-2	TGTGCCAGCAGTCGAGGGGGCGACACCGGGGAGCTGTTTTTT	CASSRGGDTGELFF
TRBD2	NA	TRBV7-2	TRBJ2-1	TGTGCCAGCAGCTTAGGGGCTAGCGGGGCCCCCGGGCAGTTCTTC	CASSLGASGAPGQFF
NA	NA	TRBV3-1/TRBV3-2	TRBJ2-3	TGTGCCAGCAGCCAAGGACCCTCTTACGGGGCAGATACGCAGTATTTT	CASSQGPSYGADTQYF
NA	NA	TRBV7-2	TRBJ2-3	TGTGCCAGCAGCTTAAGTCAGGCCCGGGGGACAGATACGCAGTATTTT	CASSLSQARGTDTQYF
TRBD2	few	TRBV4-2	TRBJ2-7	TGTGCCAGCAGCCAGGGGACTAGCGGGCCCTACGAGCAGTACTTC	CASSQGTSGPYEQYF
TRBD1	NA	TRBV2	TRBJ1-6	TGTGCCAGCAGGGGGACAGGGGCTTCACCCCTCCACTTT	CASRGTGASPLHF
NA	few	TRBV11-2	TRBJ1-1	TGTGCCAGCAGCGAACTACTCTCTGAAGCTTTCTTT	CASSELLSEAFF
NA	NA	TRBV12-3/TRBV12-4	TRBJ1-2	TGTGCCAGCAGTTTAGCGTTGGCATCTGGCTACACCTTC	CASSLALASGYTF